Below, 5 T cell receptor beta chains from the same sample are listed, as sequenced in a study of blood T cell repertoires in COVID-19. The table came from immunoSEQ multiplex PCR; TCRdb's copy has only in-frame clones and leaves some out. Among some 210,000 clones listed, approximately 91% were seen once. The material sequenced was peripheral blood. The source of these receptors is a middle-aged woman with acute or convalescent COVID-19.

This chain connects TRBV6-5 to TRBJ1-1, with 11 bases identical to TRBD1. The germline gives CDR1 MNHEY, CDR2 SVGAGI. Germline trimming cut 5 bases from V and 3 bases from J; bases unmatched to any gene: 5. The CDR3 is 15 amino acids. The CDR3 DNA is TGTGCCAGCAGTCCAGGACAGGGGGCATACACTGAAGCTTTCTTT. It specifies CASSPGQGAYTEAFF.

The V and J genes are TRBV5-6 and TRBJ2-3, with D possibly matching TRBD2 (6 bases). Between the trimmed V and J ends, which lost 6 bases and 7 bases, there was a span of 12 bases. The CDR3 has 12 amino acids. Per the germline V gene, CDR1 is SGHDT and CDR2 is YYEEEE. The CDR3 region has the DNA TGTGCCAGCATGTCCACTAGCTATACGCAGTATTTT. This gives the protein CASMSTSYTQYF. The whole variable domain, remainder taken from reference TRBV5-6 and TRBJ2-3, is DAGVTQSPTHLIKTRGQQVTLRCSPKSGHDTVSWYQQALGQGPQFIFQYYEEEERQRGNFPDRFSGHQFPNYSSELNVNALLLGDSALYLCASMSTSYTQYFGPGTRLTVL.

The rearrangement joins TRBV2 to TRBJ1-4, with TRBD1 as a possible D gene (6 bases). Germline assignment: CDR1 SNHLY and CDR2 FYNNEI. The length of the CDR3 is 14 residues. V shed 0 bases and J shed 8 bases, with 10 bases lying between them. The chain's CDR3 is CASSEALDREKLFF. CDR3 in DNA: TGTGCCAGCAGTGAAGCGCTAGACAGGGAAAAACTGTTTTTT.

The chain recombines TRBV18 with TRBJ2-5; weak D call: TRBD2 (5 bases). The CDR3 is 14 amino acids. V was trimmed by 5 bases and J by 1 base, leaving 11 bases between them. The germline V gene encodes CDR1 KGHSH and CDR2 LQKENI. CDR3 sequence reads: CASSERGSQETQYF. The CDR3 coding sequence is TGTGCCAGCTCAGAGAGAGGGAGCCAAGAGACCCAGTACTTC.

This chain links TRBV19 with TRBJ2-3; 9 bases map to TRBD2. The ends lost 5 bases at V and 2 bases at J; junction bases unmatched: 5. This CDR3 is 15 amino acids long. From germline, CDR1 is LNHDA and CDR2 SQIVND (reference sequence). CDR3: CASSLPGLATDTQYF. DNA of the CDR3: TGTGCCAGTAGTCTTCCGGGACTAGCCACAGATACGCAGTATTTT.